This T cell receptor beta chain was retrieved from a study of T cells in localized non-small cell lung cancer. Only in-frame clones appear in the TCRdb table, and some are missing; sequencing was by immunoSEQ multiplex PCR. The data show about 43,000 clones, with roughly 90% seen just once and over 9.5% held by the top ten. As regards this clone: What it binds is unknown.

Study results and caveats: In adjacent lung appeared a median around 59 of the top 100 tumor clones.

V was clipped by 6 bases and J by 4 bases, with 9 bases between them. The CDR3 runs 11 residues. The germline CDR1 and CDR2 sequences are SQVTM and ANQGSEA. The chain joins TRBV29-1 to TRBJ2-5; D unresolved. The sample consisted of PBMCs, taken before any cancer treatment. The sequence was obtained from a woman between 40 and 69 years old with stage II lung adenocarcinoma. CDR3 sequence reads: CSVTPGETQYF. CDR3 DNA: TGCAGCGTGACCCCCGGAGAGACCCAGTACTTC. The whole variable domain, filled in from reference TRBV29-1 and TRBJ2-5, reads SAVISQKPSRDICQRGTSLTIQCQVDSQVTMMFWYRQQPGQSLTLIATANQGSEATYESGFVIDKFPISRPNLTFSTLTVSNMSPEDSSIYLCSVTPGETQYFGPGTRLLVL.